This TCR beta chain was profiled in a study of blood T cell repertoires in COVID-19. Background on the study: Material from acute and convalescent COVID-19 was sourced from the United States, Italy and Spain. From T cells, B-cell-depleted T cells, or PBMCs came the material, which was cDNA or gDNA.

In the original analysis: Reference gene primer amplification yielded estimated nucleated cell counts. Only in-frame clones appear in the TCRdb table, and some are missing; sequencing was by immunoSEQ multiplex PCR. V and J calls and clone size are those listed in that table; D and trimming were worked out from the DNA. The sample has tens of thousands of clones, 78% seen once. Germline loops: CDR1 MNHNY, CDR2 SVGAGI (reference sequence). Trimming removed 9 bases from V and 0 bases from J, with 15 bases in between. CDR3 size: 15 residues. Source material: peripheral blood. V is TRBV6-6 and J is TRBJ1-5, with a possible D match to TRBD1 (6 bases). This clonotype was obtained from a human donor in a cohort sampled during active COVID-19. The CDR3 sequence: CASTQGKNSNQPQHF. The DNA of the CDR3 is TGTGCCAGTACTCAGGGGAAGAATAGCAATCAGCCCCAGCATTTT.